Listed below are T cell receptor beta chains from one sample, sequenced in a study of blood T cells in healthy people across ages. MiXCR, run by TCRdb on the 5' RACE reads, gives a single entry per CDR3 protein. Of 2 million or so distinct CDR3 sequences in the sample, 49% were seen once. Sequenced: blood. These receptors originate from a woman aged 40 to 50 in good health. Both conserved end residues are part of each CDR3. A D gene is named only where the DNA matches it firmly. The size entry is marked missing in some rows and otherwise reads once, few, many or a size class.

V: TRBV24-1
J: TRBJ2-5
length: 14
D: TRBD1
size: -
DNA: TGTGCCACCAGTGAACTAGGACAGGGGGCGACCCAGTACTTC
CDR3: CATSELGQGATQYF

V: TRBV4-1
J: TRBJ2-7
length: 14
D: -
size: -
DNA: TGCGCCAGCAGCCAAGAGAGGGTAGTCTACGAGCAGTACTTC
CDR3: CASSQERVVYEQYF

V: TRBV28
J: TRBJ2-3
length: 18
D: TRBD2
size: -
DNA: TGTGCCAGCAGCGTTGTTGTTAGCGGGGGGGCCGTTGGAGATACGCAGTATTTT
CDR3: CASSVVVSGGAVGDTQYF

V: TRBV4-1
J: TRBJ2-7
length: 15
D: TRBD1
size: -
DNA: TGCGCCAGCAGCCAAGACCAGACAGGGGTCTACGAGCAGTACTTC
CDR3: CASSQDQTGVYEQYF

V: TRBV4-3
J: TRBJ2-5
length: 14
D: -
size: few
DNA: TGCGCCAGCAGCCAAGATCTGAGCGTGGAGACCCAGTACTTC
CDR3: CASSQDLSVETQYF

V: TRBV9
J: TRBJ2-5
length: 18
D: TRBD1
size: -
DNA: TGTGCCAGCAGCGTAGGTGAGACAGGGCCGTTCTACCCGGAGACCCAGTACTTC
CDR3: CASSVGETGPFYPETQYF

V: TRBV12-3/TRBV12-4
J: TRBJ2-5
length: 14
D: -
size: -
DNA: TGTGCCAGCAGCCCCCGGAACCTACAAGAGACCCAGTACTTC
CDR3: CASSPRNLQETQYF

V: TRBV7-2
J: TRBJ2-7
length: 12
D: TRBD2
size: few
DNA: TGTGCCAGCAGACGCGGGGGGAACGAGCAGTACTTC
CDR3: CASRRGGNEQYF

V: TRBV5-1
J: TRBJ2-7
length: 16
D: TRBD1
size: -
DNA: TGCGCCAGCAGCTTGGGGGGGACAGCGCGTCCCTACGAGCAGTACTTC
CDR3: CASSLGGTARPYEQYF

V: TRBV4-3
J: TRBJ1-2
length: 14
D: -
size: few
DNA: TGCGCCAGCAGGTCCGCGGGATATAACTATGGCTACACCTTC
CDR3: CASRSAGYNYGYTF

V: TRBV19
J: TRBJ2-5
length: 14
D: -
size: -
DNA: TGTGCCAGTAGTATCTTAGGGCCTGGAGAGACCCAGTACTTC
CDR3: CASSILGPGETQYF